The 14 T cell receptor beta chains below come from one sample, sequenced in a study of T cells after yellow fever vaccination. MiXCR, run by TCRdb on the 5' RACE reads, gives a single entry per CDR3 protein. The sample has over 110,000 distinct CDR3 sequences, about 8% seen once. Specimen: CD4+ T cells sorted from PBMCs, collected 5 days after the yellow fever booster vaccination. Source of these receptors: a man aged 30 to 39 who received the YFV17D yellow fever vaccine.

This clonotype was observed at least ten times. This chain links TRBV12-3 or TRBV12-4 with TRBJ2-7; possible D gene TRBD2, 6 bases. This CDR3 is 14 amino acids long. V was trimmed by 6 bases and J by 3 bases, leaving 15 bases between them. CDR3 in amino acids: CASRSSGGNYEQYF. CDR3 sequence (DNA): TGTGCCAGCAGATCCTCTGGCGGGAACTACGAGCAGTACTTC.

Regarding this clonotype: It may be a read error: a sequence one base away is much more abundant. The chain couples TRBV7-9 to TRBJ2-1, with D perhaps matching TRBD2 (6 bases). This CDR3 is built from 15 residues. Trimming removed 9 bases at V and 5 bases at J, with 20 bases between. The V gene's germline CDR1 is SEHNR and CDR2 FQNEAQ (reference sequence). The CDR3 region has the DNA TGTGCCAGAAGCCCAAGGGGCGGGGCCAACAATGAGCAGTTCTTC. Translation: CARSPRGGANNEQFF. The full variable domain, with the rest looked up from reference TRBV7-9 and TRBJ2-1, is DTGVSQNPRHKITKRGQNVTFRCDPISEHNRLYWYRQTLGQGPEFLTYFQNEAQLEKSRLLSDRFSAERPKGSFSTLEIQRTEQGDSAMYLCARSPRGGANNEQFFGPGTRLTVL.

This clonotype was recorded a few times. V and J are TRBV18 and TRBJ2-5, with 10 positions matching TRBD1. J was trimmed by 2 bases and V by 3 bases; bases with no gene match: 3. Germline CDR1 and CDR2: KGHSH and LQKENI. There are 15 residues in the CDR3. The chain's CDR3 is CASSPGQGRQETQYF. In DNA form, the CDR3 reads TGTGCCAGCTCACCGGGACAGGGGAGACAAGAGACCCAGTACTTC.

This clonotype was recorded many times. The chain combines TRBV27 with TRBJ2-3, with D uncertain. Trimming removed 0 bases at V and 2 bases at J, with 3 bases between. Looked up from germline, CDR1 is MNHEY and CDR2 is SMNVEV (reference sequence). CDR3 size: 13 residues. The chain's CDR3 is CASSLSYTDTQYF. CDR3 nucleotide sequence: TGTGCCAGCAGTTTATCTTACACAGATACGCAGTATTTT.

J is TRBJ2-2 and V is TRBV4-2; tentative D call: TRBD2 (5 bases). CDR1 and CDR2 from the germline V gene are LGHNA and YNFKEQ. This CDR3 has 14 residues. Trimming removed 4 bases at V and 9 bases at J, with 15 bases between. The CDR3 loop is CASSPGLVRRELFF. DNA of the CDR3: TGTGCCAGCAGCCCAGGACTGGTGAGAAGGGAGCTGTTTTTT.

This clonotype was observed many times. This sequence joins TRBV6-2 or TRBV6-3 and TRBJ1-1; D may be TRBD1 (6 bases). The CDR3 has 13 amino acids. Germline CDR1 and CDR2: MNHEY and SVGEGT. V lost 6 bases, J lost 0 bases, and 8 bases lay in between. The CDR3 bases are TGTGCCAGCAGCTGGACAGTGAACACTGAAGCTTTCTTT. Amino acid sequence: CASSWTVNTEAFF.

Ten or more counts support this clonotype. The chain carries TRBV28 and TRBJ2-2; tentative D call: TRBD1 (6 bases). CDR3 length equals 15 residues. Germline-derived CDR1 and CDR2 are MDHEN and SYDVKM. Trimming cost V 6 bases and J 5 bases, with 16 bases left between them. CDR3 sequence: CASSRGAGVTGELFF. CDR3 coding DNA: TGTGCCAGCAGCCGAGGGGCAGGGGTTACCGGGGAGCTGTTTTTT.

This clonotype was counted between two and nine times. The chain carries TRBV20-1 and TRBJ1-2; D is unclear. CDR3 size: 15 residues. Germline CDR1 DFQATT, CDR2 SNEGSKA (reference sequence). V lost 0 bases to trimming and J lost 7 bases, with 18 bases between them. The CDR3 region has the DNA TGCAGTGCTAGAGATCCAGCCGGGCGGTTGGGTGGCTACACCTTC. Amino acids: CSARDPAGRLGGYTF.

This clonotype was recorded many times. The chain carries TRBV30 and TRBJ1-3; no clear D gene. CDR3 length: 13 residues. CDR1 is GTSNPN and CDR2 is SVGIG in the germline V gene (reference sequence). V was shortened by 3 bases and J by 0 bases, with 6 bases between the two germline ends. The chain's CDR3 is CAWSELSGNTIYF. CDR3 coding DNA: TGTGCCTGGAGCGAACTCTCTGGAAACACCATATATTTT.

For this clonotype: A much bigger clone sits one base away, suggesting this may be a read error. The chain combines TRBV20-1 with TRBJ2-7; D ambiguous. Germline lookup yields CDR1 DFQATT and CDR2 SNEGSKA (reference sequence). The CDR3 loop spans 14 amino acids. The V and J ends lost 6 bases and 0 bases respectively, with 15 bases between them. For the CDR3, the DNA is TGCAGTGCGAAGCCGGTACGGCCCTCCTACGAGCAGTACTTC. Protein product: CSAKPVRPSYEQYF.

This clonotype occurred many times. The chain employs TRBV18 and TRBJ2-1; 8 bases line up with TRBD2. Losses at the gene ends were 2 bases for V and 6 bases for J; bases not matched to a gene: 0. The CDR3 runs 13 residues. Per germline, CDR1 KGHSH and CDR2 LQKENI. CDR3 nucleotide sequence: TGTGCCAGCTCACCAGGGACTAGCAATGAGCAGTTCTTC. It encodes CASSPGTSNEQFF.

This chain uses TRBV7-2 with TRBJ2-5; TRBD2 agrees at 9 bases. Trimming at V came to 1 base and at J to 4 bases, leaving 7 bases not matched to a gene. Germline V gene sequence: CDR1 SGHTA, CDR2 FQGNSA. The CDR3 has 16 amino acids. The DNA of the CDR3 is TGTGCCAGCAGCTTAGTTAGCGGGGGAAATCTAGAGACCCAGTACTTC. This translates into CASSLVSGGNLETQYF. The full variable domain, completed using reference TRBV7-2 and TRBJ2-5, is GAGVSQSPSNKVTEKGKDVELRCDPISGHTALYWYRQSLGQGLEFLIYFQGNSAPDKSGLPSDRFSAERTGGSVSTLTIQRTQQEDSAVYLCASSLVSGGNLETQYFGPGTRLLVL.

This clonotype was observed at least ten times. The chain uses TRBV29-1 and TRBJ1-5; the D is unclear. With 7 bases removed from V and 0 bases from J, the gap between germline ends came to 10 bases. There are 13 residues in the CDR3. CDR1 and CDR2 from the germline V gene are SQVTM and ANQGSEA. For the CDR3, the DNA is TGCAGCGCCTTATTCAATAGCAATCAGCCCCAGCATTTT. It codes for CSALFNSNQPQHF.

Ten or more counts support this clonotype. The CDR3 is CASSFPGRGNEQFF. In DNA form, the CDR3 reads TGTGCCAGCAGTTTTCCGGGCAGGGGCAATGAGCAGTTCTTC. The chain uses TRBV12-3 or TRBV12-4 and TRBJ2-1; TRBD1 is a possible D gene (6 bases). The CDR3 is 14 amino acids. The germline V and J ends were trimmed by 3 bases and 6 bases, with 12 bases remaining between them.